A selection of T cell receptor beta chains follows, all from one sample in a study of T-cell reconstitution after alpha-beta-depleted transplantation in children. TCRdb independently ran MiXCR on the PCR reads; one entry per CDR3 protein. The sample includes hundreds of thousands of distinct CDR3 sequences, 15% to 20% of them seen just once. The sequencing here drew on PBMCs from the stem cell graft donor, taken from the stem cell graft. The receptors here all came from a human donor who donated a stem cell graft to a child with acute myeloid leukemia. Both conserved end residues are part of each CDR3. The D gene is left open where the match is weak. The size entry is marked missing in some rows and otherwise reads once, few, many or a size class.

j_call | clone_size | v_call | d_call | cdr3_aa | cdr3_nt
TRBJ1-6 | many | TRBV20-1 | NA | CSARGTPSSYNSPLHF | TGCAGTGCTAGAGGGACCCCCAGCTCCTATAATTCACCCCTCCACTTT
TRBJ1-2 | NA | TRBV11-2 | NA | CASSEWAKHGYTF | TGTGCCAGCAGTGAATGGGCCAAGCATGGCTACACCTTC
TRBJ2-5 | many | TRBV20-1 | TRBD1 | CSALFRGHETQYF | TGCAGTGCTCTTTTCAGGGGGCACGAGACCCAGTACTTC
TRBJ2-7 | many | TRBV20-1 | TRBD2 | CSARGQRGYEQYF | TGCAGTGCTAGAGGACAGCGGGGGTACGAGCAGTACTTC
TRBJ2-1 | few | TRBV4-2 | NA | CASSQTGPIYNEQFF | TGTGCCAGCAGCCAAACCGGGCCCATCTACAATGAGCAGTTCTTC
TRBJ2-3 | NA | TRBV12-3/TRBV12-4 | NA | CASGWSTDTQYF | TGTGCCAGCGGGTGGAGCACAGATACGCAGTATTTT
TRBJ2-1 | few | TRBV27 | NA | CASGNLYNEQFF | TGTGCCAGCGGAAACCTTTACAATGAGCAGTTCTTC
TRBJ2-7 | many | TRBV20-1 | TRBD1 | CSAQTGANEQYF | TGCAGTGCTCAGACAGGGGCGAACGAGCAGTACTTC
TRBJ2-5 | NA | TRBV5-6 | NA | CASSFGGTEETQYF | TGTGCCAGCAGCTTCGGCGGGACTGAAGAGACCCAGTACTTC
TRBJ2-1 | once | TRBV14 | NA | CASSQDRANEQFF | TGTGCCAGCAGCCAAGATAGAGCGAATGAGCAGTTCTTC
TRBJ2-5 | NA | TRBV20-1 | NA | CSAPWTDQETQYF | TGCAGTGCTCCGTGGACAGATCAAGAGACCCAGTACTTC
TRBJ2-1 | few | TRBV15 | TRBD1 | CATSRWDRGNEQFF | TGTGCCACCAGCAGATGGGACAGGGGGAATGAGCAGTTCTTC
TRBJ1-2 | NA | TRBV4-3 | TRBD1 | CASSQYRGNYGYTF | TGCGCCAGCAGCCAATACAGGGGGAACTATGGCTACACCTTC
TRBJ1-3 | many | TRBV20-1 | NA | CSAPFPGGNTIYF | TGCAGTGCCCCGTTCCCCGGGGGAAACACCATATATTTT
TRBJ2-6 | NA | TRBV5-1 | TRBD1 | CASGQGINSGANVLTF | TGCGCCAGCGGACAGGGAATCAACTCTGGGGCCAACGTCCTGACTTTC
TRBJ2-5 | many | TRBV9 | TRBD1 | CASSVAVRGHETQYF | TGTGCCAGCAGCGTAGCGGTCAGGGGGCATGAGACCCAGTACTTC
TRBJ1-1 | NA | TRBV24-1 | TRBD1 | CATRGRGLRDTEAFF | TGTGCCACCCGAGGGAGGGGGCTGCGGGACACTGAAGCTTTCTTT
TRBJ2-3 | NA | TRBV10-2 | NA | CASSEVVTDTQYF | TGCGCCAGCAGTGAGGTTGTCACAGATACGCAGTATTTT
TRBJ2-5 | many | TRBV4-3 | TRBD1 | CASSQAWTGQETQYF | TGCGCCAGCAGCCAAGCTTGGACAGGGCAAGAGACCCAGTACTTC
TRBJ2-2 | NA | TRBV11-2 | NA | CASSLGREAIMGNTGELFF | TGTGCCAGCAGCTTAGGGAGGGAGGCTATAATGGGGAACACCGGGGAGCTGTTTTTT
TRBJ2-1 | many | TRBV20-1 | TRBD1 | CSARRGQGNNEQFF | TGCAGTGCTAGGAGGGGACAGGGGAACAATGAGCAGTTCTTC
TRBJ1-1 | NA | TRBV7-9 | TRBD1 | CASSWTGGTSFF | TGTGCCAGCAGCTGGACAGGGGGCACATCTTTCTTT
TRBJ1-2 | few | TRBV6-1 | NA | CASSVRQLSYGYTF | TGTGCCAGCAGTGTTAGACAGCTTTCCTATGGCTACACCTTC
TRBJ1-1 | many | TRBV12-3/TRBV12-4 | NA | CASTLDTYTEAFF | TGTGCCAGCACCCTGGACACGTACACTGAAGCTTTCTTT
TRBJ1-4 | few | TRBV12-3/TRBV12-4 | NA | CASSYQVGTNEKLFF | TGTGCCAGCAGCTACCAGGTCGGGACTAATGAAAAACTGTTTTTT
TRBJ2-1 | NA | TRBV20-1 | TRBD2 | CCARDGASGGAYNEQFF | TGCTGTGCTAGAGATGGGGCTAGCGGGGGGGCCTACAATGAGCAGTTCTTC
TRBJ1-1 | NA | TRBV15 | TRBD1 | CAIPAGGSSAEAFF | TGTGCCATCCCTGCAGGGGGCTCTAGCGCTGAAGCTTTCTTT
TRBJ1-2 | NA | TRBV10-3 | NA | CAISESGRTYGYTF | TGTGCCATCAGTGAGTCGGGCCGGACGTATGGCTACACCTTC
TRBJ2-2 | NA | TRBV5-1 | NA | CASSPKGHPNTGELFF | TGCGCCAGCAGCCCCAAGGGACACCCGAACACCGGGGAGCTGTTTTTT
TRBJ2-7 | many | TRBV7-2 | NA | CASSARHRISDSYEQYF | TGTGCCAGCAGCGCCCGACACAGAATCTCTGACTCCTACGAGCAGTACTTC
TRBJ2-3 | NA | TRBV12-3/TRBV12-4 | NA | CASCSPHSWTESTDTQYF | TGTGCCAGCTGTTCCCCCCATTCCTGGACAGAGAGCACAGATACGCAGTATTTT
TRBJ1-3 | NA | TRBV5-5 | NA | CASSPVAGLENTIYF | TGTGCCAGCAGCCCGGTGGCCGGTCTGGAAAACACCATATATTTT
TRBJ2-3 | NA | TRBV20-1 | TRBD1 | CSARDRGRVTDTQYF | TGCAGTGCTAGGGACAGGGGGCGTGTGACAGATACGCAGTATTTT
TRBJ1-2 | many | TRBV5-1 | NA | CASSLMTRGPGYTF | TGCGCCAGCAGCCTGATGACAAGAGGGCCTGGCTACACCTTC
TRBJ1-6 | NA | TRBV7-2 | NA | CASSLVFGINSPLHF | TGTGCCAGCAGCTTAGTGTTCGGAATTAATTCACCCCTCCACTTT
TRBJ2-3 | few | TRBV7-6 | TRBD1 | CASSTTGPTDTQYF | TGTGCCAGCAGCACGACAGGGCCCACAGATACGCAGTATTTT
TRBJ2-7 | NA | TRBV12-3/TRBV12-4 | NA | CASSLWLTYEQYF | TGTGCCAGCAGTTTGTGGCTGACCTACGAGCAGTACTTC
TRBJ2-2 | NA | TRBV6-2/TRBV6-3 | TRBD2 | CASSLLAGYTGELFF | TGTGCCAGCAGTTTACTAGCGGGGTACACCGGGGAGCTGTTTTTT
TRBJ1-4 | few | TRBV20-1 | NA | CSVYEGTEKLFF | TGCAGTGTTTACGAGGGGACGGAAAAACTGTTTTTT
TRBJ2-2 | NA | TRBV5-1 | NA | CASSSPGTRKNTGELFF | TGCGCCAGCAGCAGCCCCGGGACACGGAAAAACACCGGGGAGCTGTTTTTT